This entry features one T cell receptor (beta chain) sequence. This specimen comes from a study of blood T cell repertoires in COVID-19. About the research overall: Specimens from acute and convalescent COVID-19 originated in the United States, Italy and Spain. T cells, B-cell-depleted T cells, or PBMCs supplied cDNA or gDNA.

Authors' data handling: Reference gene primer amplification gave nucleated cell count estimates. Profiling relied on immunoSEQ multiplex PCR, and the TCRdb table lists in-frame clones only, not all of them. That table gives V, J and clone size, and the DNA gave D and trimming. The sample shows tens of thousands of clones, 86% of them seen only once. Germline assignment: CDR1 MNHEY and CDR2 SVGAGI. V gave up 2 bases and J gave up 9 bases, with 16 bases separating them. The CDR3 is 14 amino acids. V usage is TRBV6-5 and J usage is TRBJ2-5; possible D gene TRBD1, 6 bases. The receptor was isolated from an elderly woman in a cohort sampled during active or convalescent COVID-19. The sequencing sample was made of peripheral blood. Here the CDR3 reads CASSYSRTEGAQYF. For the CDR3, the DNA is TGTGCCAGCAGTTACAGTAGGACTGAGGGGGCCCAGTACTTC.